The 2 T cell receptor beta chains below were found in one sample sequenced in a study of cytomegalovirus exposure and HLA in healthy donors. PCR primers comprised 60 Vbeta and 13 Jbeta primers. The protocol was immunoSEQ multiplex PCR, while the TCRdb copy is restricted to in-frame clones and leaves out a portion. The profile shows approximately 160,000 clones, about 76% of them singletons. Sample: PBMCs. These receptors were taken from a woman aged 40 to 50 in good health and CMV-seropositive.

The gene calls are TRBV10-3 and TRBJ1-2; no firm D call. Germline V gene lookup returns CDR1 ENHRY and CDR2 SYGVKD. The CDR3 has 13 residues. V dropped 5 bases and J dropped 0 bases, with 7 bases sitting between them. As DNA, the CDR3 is TGTGCCATCAGTCCAGATTCTAACTATGGCTACACCTTC. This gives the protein CAISPDSNYGYTF.

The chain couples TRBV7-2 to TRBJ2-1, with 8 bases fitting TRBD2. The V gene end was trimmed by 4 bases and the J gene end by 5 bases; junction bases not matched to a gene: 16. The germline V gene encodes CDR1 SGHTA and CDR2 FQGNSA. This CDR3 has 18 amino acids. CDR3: CASSSPPGGTASNNEQFF. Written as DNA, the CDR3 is TGTGCCAGCAGCTCCCCACCGGGGGGGACGGCATCTAACAATGAGCAGTTCTTC.